The sequence of this T cell receptor beta chain was determined in a study of CD8+ T cells in alopecia areata. The ends were cut back, 0 bases at V and 4 bases at J, with 6 bases in the middle. The CDR3 extends over 12 amino acids. Per the germline V gene, CDR1 is GTSNPN and CDR2 is SVGIG (reference sequence). This clone was found a few times. Its antigen is not known. Reverse transcription of extracted RNA yielded cDNA, which provided the sequencing template. Here immunoSEQ multiplex PCR was the method, and the copy in TCRdb shows in-frame clones only, minus some. The repertoire holds about 160,000 clones, with about three fifths as singletons. Treatment specified: oral pan-JAK inhibitor, 5-10 mg twice daily. Peripheral blood and lesional scalp punch biopsies were taken from alopecia areata patients. Study results and limitations: Alopecia totalis/universalis scalp especially showed more expanded CD8+ clones than normal scalp. Numerous clones, expanded in lesions, remained in scalp and blood during tofacitinib.

This sequence originates from a human donor with alopecia areata. The rearrangement links TRBV30 to TRBJ1-2; D is perhaps TRBD1 (5 bases). The input for sequencing was CD4+ T cells sorted from blood, taken at week 4, from a patient treated with tofacitinib. For the CDR3, the DNA is TGTGCCTGGAGTGTGGGGGGCTATGGCTACACCTTC. It codes for CAWSVGGYGYTF. The variable domain in full, completed from reference TRBV30 and TRBJ1-2, reads SQTIHQWPATLVQPVGSPLSLECTVEGTSNPNLYWYRQAAGRGLQLLFYSVGIGQISSEVPQNLSASRPQDRQFILSSKKLLLSDSGFYLCAWSVGGYGYTFGSGTRLTVV.